Sequencing of this T cell receptor (beta chain) was carried out in a study of liver allograft versus peripheral blood T cells. Whole-study context: Recipients' peripheral blood T cell receptor repertoires were compared with those in transplanted livers.

MiXCR, applied by TCRdb to the reads, yields one record per CDR3 protein. The sample consists of 9,000 to 9,500 distinct CDR3 sequences, around 21% of them appearing once. This CDR3 contains 16 residues. Per the germline V gene, CDR1 is KGHSH and CDR2 is LQKENI. V lost 3 bases, J lost 0 bases, and 5 bases stayed unmatched. The TCR sequence derives from a human patient who had a liver transplant. The T cells may partly be graft donor cells. The chain links TRBV18 to TRBJ1-3; 7 positions agree with TRBD1. The CDR3 DNA sequence: TGTGCCAGCTCACCGAGACAGGGCAACTCTGGAAACACCATATATTTT. Protein: CASSPRQGNSGNTIYF.